The T cell receptor beta chain under discussion was sequenced for a study of OX40 agonist ivuxolimab in advanced cancers. Turning to the study itself: Ivuxolimab, which is an agonistic anti-OX40 (CD134) antibody, was administered to the patients.

Deletions cut 0 bases from V and 4 bases from J, with 5 bases between. The CDR3 has 12 amino acids. Germline V gene sequence: CDR1 SGHRS, CDR2 YFSETQ. Study-wide findings and caveats: At doses 0.1 to 3.0 mg/kg, CD4+ and CD8+ clones expanded. Among the lowest peripheral clonal expansion occurred in 0.1-3.0 mg/kg partial responders.

The data were produced by immunoSEQ multiplex PCR, yet TCRdb's version contains in-frame clones alone and is incomplete. The table includes tens of thousands of clones, more than 75% detected once. To note about this clone: Antigen unknown.

The clonotype was recovered from an adult with an advanced solid tumor such as melanoma, head and neck, liver or kidney cancer. Source: CD4+ or CD8+ T cells sorted from blood, taken in a trial of the OX40 agonist ivuxolimab. The rearrangement links TRBV5-1 to TRBJ2-7; D ambiguous. DNA for the CDR3: TGCGCCAGCAGCTTGGTGGGTTACGAGCAGTACTTC. Protein sequence: CASSLVGYEQYF.